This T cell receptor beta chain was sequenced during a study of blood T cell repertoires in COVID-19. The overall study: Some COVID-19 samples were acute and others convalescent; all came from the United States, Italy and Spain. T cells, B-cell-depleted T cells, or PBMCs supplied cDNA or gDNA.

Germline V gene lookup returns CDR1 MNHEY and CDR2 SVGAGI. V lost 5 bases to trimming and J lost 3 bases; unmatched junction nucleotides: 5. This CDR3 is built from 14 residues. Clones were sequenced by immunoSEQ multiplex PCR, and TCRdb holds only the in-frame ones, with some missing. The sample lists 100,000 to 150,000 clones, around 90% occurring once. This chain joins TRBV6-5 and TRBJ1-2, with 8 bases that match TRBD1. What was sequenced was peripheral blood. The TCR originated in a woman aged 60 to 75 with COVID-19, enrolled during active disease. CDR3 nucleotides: TGTGCCAGCAGTCCCGACAGGGGTGACTATGGCTACACCTTC. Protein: CASSPDRGDYGYTF.